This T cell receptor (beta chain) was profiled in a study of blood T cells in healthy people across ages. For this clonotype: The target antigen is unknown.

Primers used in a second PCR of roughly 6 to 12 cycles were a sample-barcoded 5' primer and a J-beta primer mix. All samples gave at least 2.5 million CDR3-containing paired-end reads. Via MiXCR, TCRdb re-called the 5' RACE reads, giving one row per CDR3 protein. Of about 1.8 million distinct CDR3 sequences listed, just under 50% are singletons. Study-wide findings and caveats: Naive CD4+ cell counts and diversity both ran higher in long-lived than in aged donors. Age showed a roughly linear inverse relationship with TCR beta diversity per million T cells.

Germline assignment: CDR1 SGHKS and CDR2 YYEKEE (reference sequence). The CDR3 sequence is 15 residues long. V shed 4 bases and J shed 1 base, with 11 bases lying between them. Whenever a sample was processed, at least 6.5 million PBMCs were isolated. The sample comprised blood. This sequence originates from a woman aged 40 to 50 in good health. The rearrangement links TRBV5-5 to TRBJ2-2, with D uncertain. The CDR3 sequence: CASSASNMNTGELFF. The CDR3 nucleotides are TGTGCCAGCAGCGCGTCAAACATGAACACCGGGGAGCTGTTTTTT.